This TCR beta chain was captured by sequencing in a study of blood T cell repertoires in COVID-19. Study-wide context: Collection of acute and convalescent COVID-19 samples took place in the United States, Italy and Spain. The cDNA or gDNA used as material had been derived from T cells, B-cell-depleted T cells, or PBMCs.

Original data processing: Reference gene primer amplification yielded estimated nucleated cell counts. Method: immunoSEQ multiplex PCR; TCRdb's copy keeps in-frame clones and lacks some. The V and J calls and clone size come from that table; D and trimming were worked out from the DNA. The data show 70,000 to 75,000 clones, with 90% seen just once and just over 5% held by the top ten. Sequencing was done on a sample of peripheral blood. This clonotype was obtained from a woman aged 18-29 years with acute or convalescent COVID-19.

The CDR3 DNA sequence: TGTGCCAGCAGCAGGTCAGGGGGCTACAGAGGCTACACCTTC. It yields the protein CASSRSGGYRGYTF. The chain couples TRBV11-2 to TRBJ1-2; 8 bases map to TRBD1. The germline gives CDR1 SGHAT, CDR2 FQNNGV. The CDR3 consists of 14 residues. After removal of 5 bases from V and 8 bases from J, the junction contained 10 bases not matched to a gene.